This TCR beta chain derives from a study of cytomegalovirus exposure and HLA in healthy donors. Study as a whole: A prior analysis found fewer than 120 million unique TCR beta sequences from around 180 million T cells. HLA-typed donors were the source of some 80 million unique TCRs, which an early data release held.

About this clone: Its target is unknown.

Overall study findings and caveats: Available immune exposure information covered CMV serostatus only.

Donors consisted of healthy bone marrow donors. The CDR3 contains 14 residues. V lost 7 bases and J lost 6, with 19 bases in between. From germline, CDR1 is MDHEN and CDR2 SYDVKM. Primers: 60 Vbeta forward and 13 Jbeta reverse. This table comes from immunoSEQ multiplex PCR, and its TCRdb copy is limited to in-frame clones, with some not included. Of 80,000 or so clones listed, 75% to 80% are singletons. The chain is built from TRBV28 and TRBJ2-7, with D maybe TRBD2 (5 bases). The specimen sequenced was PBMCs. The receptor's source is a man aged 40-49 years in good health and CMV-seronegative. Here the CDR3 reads CASIEKGRRSEQYF. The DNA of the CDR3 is TGTGCCAGCATTGAAAAAGGGAGACGCTCCGAGCAGTACTTC.